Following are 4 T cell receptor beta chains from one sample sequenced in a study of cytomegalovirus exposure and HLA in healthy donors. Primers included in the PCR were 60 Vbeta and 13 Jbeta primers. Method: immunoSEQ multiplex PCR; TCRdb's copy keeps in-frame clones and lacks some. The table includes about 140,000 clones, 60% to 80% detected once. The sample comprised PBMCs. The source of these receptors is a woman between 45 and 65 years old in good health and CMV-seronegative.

The CDR3 nucleotides are TGTGCCAGCAGCTTAGGGGCAGGTGAAGCTTTCTTT. This translates into CASSLGAGEAFF. The chain has TRBV7-9 and TRBJ1-1; D is unclear. This CDR3 is built from 12 residues. V was shortened by 1 base and J by 7 bases, with 7 bases between the two germline ends. Germline CDR1 and CDR2: SEHNR and FQNEAQ (reference sequence).

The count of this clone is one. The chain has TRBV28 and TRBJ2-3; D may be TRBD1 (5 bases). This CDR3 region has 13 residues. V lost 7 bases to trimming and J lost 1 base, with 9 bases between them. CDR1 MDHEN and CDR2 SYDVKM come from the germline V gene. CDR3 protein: CASMDTGTDTQYF. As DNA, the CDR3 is TGTGCCAGCATGGACACGGGCACAGATACGCAGTATTTT.

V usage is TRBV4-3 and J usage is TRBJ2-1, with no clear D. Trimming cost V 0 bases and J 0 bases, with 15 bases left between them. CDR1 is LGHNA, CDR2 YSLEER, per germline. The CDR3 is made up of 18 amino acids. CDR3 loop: CASSQDSGGSSSYNEQFF. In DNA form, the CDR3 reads TGCGCCAGCAGCCAAGATTCGGGTGGGTCCAGCTCCTACAATGAGCAGTTCTTC.

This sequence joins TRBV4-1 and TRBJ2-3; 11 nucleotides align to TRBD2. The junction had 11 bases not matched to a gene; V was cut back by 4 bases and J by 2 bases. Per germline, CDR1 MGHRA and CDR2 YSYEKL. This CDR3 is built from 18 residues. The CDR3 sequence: CASSLSDIAGGFTDTQYF. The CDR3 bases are TGCGCCAGCAGCCTCTCGGATATAGCGGGGGGGTTCACAGATACGCAGTATTTT.